This is a list of T cell receptor beta chains from one sample in a study of T cell repertoires in cytomegalovirus infection. TCRdb re-derived calls from the reads in MiXCR, one entry per CDR3 protein. The repertoire holds around 450,000 distinct CDR3 sequences, with 31% as singletons. Sequencing was performed on PBMCs. These receptor sequences come from a human donor in good health (CMV status not recorded). Some clones in this sample may be carry-over from other donors' samples. CDR3s include the opening cysteine and the closing phenylalanine or tryptophan. A D gene is named only where the DNA matches it firmly. Rows give clone size only sometimes, using once, few, many, or a class for an expanded clone.

clone_size	j_call	d_call	v_call	cdr3_aa	cdr3_nt
NA	TRBJ1-6	NA	TRBV7-2	CASSPTRTVYNSPLHF	TGTGCCAGCAGCCCGACGAGGACAGTCTATAATTCACCCCTCCACTTT
NA	TRBJ2-1	TRBD2	TRBV20-1	CSAREGLAGRNEQFF	TGCAGTGCTAGAGAGGGACTAGCGGGGAGGAATGAGCAGTTCTTC
NA	TRBJ2-5	NA	TRBV7-3	CASSLTSTPFETQYF	TGTGCCAGCAGCTTAACGTCCACGCCCTTCGAGACCCAGTACTTC
NA	TRBJ1-2	NA	TRBV20-1	CSARQGGRGTDGYTF	TGCAGTGCTAGACAGGGAGGAAGAGGAACGGATGGCTACACCTTC
few	TRBJ1-2	TRBD1	TRBV7-8	CASSLGTGGSYGYTF	TGTGCCAGCAGCTTAGGGACAGGGGGATCCTATGGCTACACCTTC
few	TRBJ2-2	NA	TRBV20-1	CSARDMVARSGELFF	TGCAGTGCTAGAGATATGGTGGCGAGGTCCGGGGAGCTGTTTTTT
NA	TRBJ2-5	NA	TRBV10-2	CASIRGQGETQYF	TGCGCCAGCATTCGGGGGCAGGGGGAGACCCAGTACTTC
many	TRBJ1-5	NA	TRBV14	CASSQGINQPQHF	TGTGCCAGCAGCCAAGGGATAAATCAGCCCCAGCATTTT
many	TRBJ1-4	NA	TRBV7-2	CASSFWGPEQKLFF	TGTGCCAGCAGCTTCTGGGGGCCAGAGCAAAAACTGTTTTTT
once	TRBJ2-5	NA	TRBV6-2/TRBV6-3	CASRVFSQETQYF	TGTGCCAGCAGGGTGTTTAGCCAAGAGACCCAGTACTTC
once	TRBJ1-4	NA	TRBV6-5	CASSQTGNTNEKLFF	TGTGCCAGCAGTCAAACCGGGAACACTAATGAAAAACTGTTTTTT
many	TRBJ1-1	NA	TRBV7-8	CASSLLMNTEAFF	TGTGCCAGCAGCCTTTTAATGAACACTGAAGCTTTCTTT
NA	TRBJ1-5	NA	TRBV18	CASSAGTGRQPQHF	TGTGCCAGCTCAGCGGGGACGGGTCGTCAGCCCCAGCATTTT
NA	TRBJ2-7	NA	TRBV6-1	CASRTAGTYEQYF	TGTGCCAGCAGGACGGCAGGGACCTACGAGCAGTACTTC
NA	TRBJ1-6	NA	TRBV19	CASSIQGNSPLQF	TGTGCCAGTAGTATACAGGGAAATTCACCCCTCCAATTT
NA	TRBJ2-2	NA	TRBV2	CASYGGTGELFF	TGTGCCAGCTACGGGGGCACCGGGGAGCTGTTTTTT
NA	TRBJ2-2	TRBD2	TRBV27	CASSQTSGRVVTGELFF	TGTGCCAGCAGCCAGACCTCAGGGAGGGTCGTGACCGGGGAGCTGTTTTTT
NA	TRBJ2-7	NA	TRBV4-3	CASSQGRVAQQYF	TGCGCCAGCAGCCAAGGTAGGGTGGCTCAGCAGTACTTC
few	TRBJ2-1	TRBD2	TRBV15	CATSRDVGLANNEQFF	TGTGCCACCAGCAGAGATGTGGGACTAGCGAATAATGAGCAGTTCTTC
many	TRBJ2-2	TRBD2	TRBV7-8	CASSLANLAVAGELFF	TGTGCCAGCAGCTTAGCGAACCTAGCGGTGGCCGGGGAGCTGTTTTTT
many	TRBJ2-7	NA	TRBV7-8	CASSLVNEQYF	TGTGCCAGCAGCCTAGTCAACGAGCAGTACTTC
NA	TRBJ1-2	NA	TRBV15	CATSTYGGAIRDGYTF	TGTGCCACCAGCACCTATGGGGGGGCAATTAGGGATGGCTACACCTTC
few	TRBJ1-6	TRBD1	TRBV4-2	CASSQATGTGILSLHF	TGTGCCAGCAGCCAAGCCACCGGGACAGGGATCTTATCCCTCCACTTT
few	TRBJ1-5	NA	TRBV6-2/TRBV6-3	CASSYSSRGGQPQHF	TGTGCCAGCAGTTACTCCAGCAGGGGTGGACAGCCCCAGCATTTT
NA	TRBJ2-7	TRBD1	TRBV18	CASSRTQPGQGPHEQYF	TGTGCCAGCTCACGAACCCAACCCGGACAGGGCCCACACGAGCAGTACTTC
many	TRBJ2-1	NA	TRBV7-6	CASSLGGPGGSEQFF	TGTGCCAGCAGCTTAGGGGGGCCCGGGGGGAGTGAGCAGTTCTTC